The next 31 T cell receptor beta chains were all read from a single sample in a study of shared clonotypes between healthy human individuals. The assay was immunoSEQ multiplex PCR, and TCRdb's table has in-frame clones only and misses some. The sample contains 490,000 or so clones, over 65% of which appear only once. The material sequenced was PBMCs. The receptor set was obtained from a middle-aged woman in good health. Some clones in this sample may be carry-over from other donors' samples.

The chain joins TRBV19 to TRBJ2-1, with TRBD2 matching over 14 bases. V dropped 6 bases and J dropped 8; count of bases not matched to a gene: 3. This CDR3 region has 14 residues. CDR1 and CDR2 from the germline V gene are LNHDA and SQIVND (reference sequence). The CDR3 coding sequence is TGTGCCAGTAGGGGACTAGCGGGAGTCGATGAGCAGTTCTTC. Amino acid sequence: CASRGLAGVDEQFF.

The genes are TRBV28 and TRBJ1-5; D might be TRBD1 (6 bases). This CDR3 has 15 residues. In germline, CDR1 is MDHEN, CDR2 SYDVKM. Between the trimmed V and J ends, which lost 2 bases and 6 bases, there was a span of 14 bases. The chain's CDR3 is CASSLEVGGRQPQHF. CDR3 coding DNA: TGTGCCAGCAGTTTAGAGGTAGGGGGGCGTCAGCCCCAGCATTTT.

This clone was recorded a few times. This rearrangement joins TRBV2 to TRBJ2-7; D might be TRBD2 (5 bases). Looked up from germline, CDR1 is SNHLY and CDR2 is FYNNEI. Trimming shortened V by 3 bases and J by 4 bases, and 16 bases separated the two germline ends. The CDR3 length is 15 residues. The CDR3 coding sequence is TGTGCCAGCAGTGAGGAGAGCGGTTACAATTACGAGCAGTACTTC. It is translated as CASSEESGYNYEQYF.

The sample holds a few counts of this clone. The CDR3 loop is CASSVGTEETQYF. CDR3 coding DNA: TGTGCCAGCAGCGTAGGTACGGAAGAGACCCAGTACTTC. V gene TRBV9 combines with J gene TRBJ2-5, with no clear D. Germline V gene lookup returns CDR1 SGDLS and CDR2 YYNGEE. Deletions cut 0 bases from V and 3 bases from J, with 6 bases between. This CDR3 spans 13 amino acids.

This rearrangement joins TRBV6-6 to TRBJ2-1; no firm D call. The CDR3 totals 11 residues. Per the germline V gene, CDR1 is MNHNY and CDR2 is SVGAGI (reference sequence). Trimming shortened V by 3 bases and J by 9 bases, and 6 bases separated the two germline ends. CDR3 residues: CASSYTGEQFF. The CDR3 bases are TGTGCCAGCAGTTATACTGGTGAGCAGTTCTTC.

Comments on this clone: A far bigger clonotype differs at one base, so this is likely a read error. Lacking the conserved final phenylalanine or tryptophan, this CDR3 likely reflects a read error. CDR3 nucleotide sequence: TGTGCCAGCAGTACGGCAGCGGGAGGTGACGGGGAGCTGTTTTCT. It yields the protein CASSTAAGGDGELFS. This sequence joins TRBV7-2 and TRBJ2-2; 9 positions match TRBD2. Germline CDR1 reads SGHTA; CDR2 reads FQGNSA. The CDR3 is made up of 15 amino acids. Losses at the gene ends were 6 bases for V and 7 bases for J; bases not matched to a gene: 9.

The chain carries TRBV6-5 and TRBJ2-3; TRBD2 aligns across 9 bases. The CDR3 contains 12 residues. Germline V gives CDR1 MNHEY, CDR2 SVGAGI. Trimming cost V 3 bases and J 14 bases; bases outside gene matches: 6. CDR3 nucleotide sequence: TGTGCCAGCAGTTATGTGGGACTAGCCCTGTATTTT. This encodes CASSYVGLALYF.

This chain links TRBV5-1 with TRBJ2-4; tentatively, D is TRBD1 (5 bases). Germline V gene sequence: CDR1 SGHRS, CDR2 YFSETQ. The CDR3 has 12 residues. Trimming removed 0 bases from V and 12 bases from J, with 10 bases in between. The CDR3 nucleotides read TGCGCCAGCAGCTTGGAGGGGAATACTCAGTACTTC. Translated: CASSLEGNTQYF.

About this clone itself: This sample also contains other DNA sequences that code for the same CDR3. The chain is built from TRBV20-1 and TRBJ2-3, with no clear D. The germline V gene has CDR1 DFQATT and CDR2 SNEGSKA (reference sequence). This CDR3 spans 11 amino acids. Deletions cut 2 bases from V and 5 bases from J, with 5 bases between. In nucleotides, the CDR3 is TGCAGTGCTAGATCGGGAGATACGCAGTATTTT. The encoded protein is CSARSGDTQYF.

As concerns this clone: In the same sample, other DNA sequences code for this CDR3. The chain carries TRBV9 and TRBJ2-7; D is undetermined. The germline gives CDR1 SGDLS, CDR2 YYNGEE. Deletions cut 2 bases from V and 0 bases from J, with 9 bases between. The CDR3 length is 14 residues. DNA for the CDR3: TGTGCCAGCAGCGTCACGGGTAGCTCCTACGAGCAGTACTTC. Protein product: CASSVTGSSYEQYF.

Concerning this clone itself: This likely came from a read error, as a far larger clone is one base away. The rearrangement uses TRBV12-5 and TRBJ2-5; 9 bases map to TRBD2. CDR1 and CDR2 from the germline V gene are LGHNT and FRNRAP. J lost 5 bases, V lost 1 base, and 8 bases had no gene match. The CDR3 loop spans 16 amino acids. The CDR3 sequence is CASGLALAGVGETQYF. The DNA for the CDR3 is TGTGCTAGTGGTTTGGCATTAGCGGGAGTAGGTGAGACCCAGTACTTC.

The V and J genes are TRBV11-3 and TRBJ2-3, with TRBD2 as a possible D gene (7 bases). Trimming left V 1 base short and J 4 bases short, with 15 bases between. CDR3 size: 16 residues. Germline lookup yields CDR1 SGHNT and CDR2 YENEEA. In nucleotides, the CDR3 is TGTGCCAGCAGCTTAGGACCGGGGGGCATTGCAGATACGCAGTATTTT. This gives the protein CASSLGPGGIADTQYF.

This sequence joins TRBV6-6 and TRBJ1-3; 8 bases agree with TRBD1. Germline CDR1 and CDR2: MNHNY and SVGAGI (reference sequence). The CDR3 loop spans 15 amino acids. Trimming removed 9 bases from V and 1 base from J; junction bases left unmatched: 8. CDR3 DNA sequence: TGTGCCAGTACGGGACAGGTAGTTTCTGGAAACACCATATATTTT. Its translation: CASTGQVVSGNTIYF.

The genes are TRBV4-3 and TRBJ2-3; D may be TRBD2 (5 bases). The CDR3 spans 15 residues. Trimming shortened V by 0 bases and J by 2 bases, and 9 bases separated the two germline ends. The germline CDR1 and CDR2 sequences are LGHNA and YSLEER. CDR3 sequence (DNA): TGCGCCAGCAGCCAAGATCTGCGGGCCACAGATACGCAGTATTTT. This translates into CASSQDLRATDTQYF.

CDR3 region: CASSLVSGLAGSEQYF. The CDR3 DNA follows: TGTGCCAGCAGCTTAGTTTCGGGACTAGCGGGATCCGAGCAGTACTTC. The rearrangement links TRBV7-2 to TRBJ2-7; TRBD2 matches at 13 bases. V dropped 1 base and J dropped 6; count of bases not matched to a gene: 6. CDR1 is SGHTA and CDR2 is FQGNSA in the germline V gene. The CDR3 sequence is 16 residues long.

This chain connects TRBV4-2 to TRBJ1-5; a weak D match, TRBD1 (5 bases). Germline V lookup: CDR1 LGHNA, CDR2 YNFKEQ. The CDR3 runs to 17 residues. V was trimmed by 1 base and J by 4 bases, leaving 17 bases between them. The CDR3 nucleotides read TGTGCCAGCAGCCAAGTTTCTAAGGGGCCTTGGAATCAGCCCCAGCATTTT. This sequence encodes CASSQVSKGPWNQPQHF.

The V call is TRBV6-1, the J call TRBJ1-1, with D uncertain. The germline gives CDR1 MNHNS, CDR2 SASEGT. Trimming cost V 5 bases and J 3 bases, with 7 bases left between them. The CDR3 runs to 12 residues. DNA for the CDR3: TGTGCCAGCAGTCCCCGCTACACTGAAGCTTTCTTT. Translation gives CASSPRYTEAFF.

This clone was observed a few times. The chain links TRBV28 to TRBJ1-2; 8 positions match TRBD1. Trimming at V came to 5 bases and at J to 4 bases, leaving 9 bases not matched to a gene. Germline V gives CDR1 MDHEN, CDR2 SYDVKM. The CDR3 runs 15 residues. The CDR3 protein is CASSAGTGGAYGYTF. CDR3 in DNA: TGTGCCAGCAGTGCCGGGACAGGTGGGGCCTATGGCTACACCTTC.

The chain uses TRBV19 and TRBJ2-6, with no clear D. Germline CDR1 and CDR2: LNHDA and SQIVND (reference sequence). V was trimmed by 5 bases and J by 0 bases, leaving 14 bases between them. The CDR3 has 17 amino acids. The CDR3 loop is CASSPRLPSSGANVLTF. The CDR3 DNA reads TGTGCCAGTAGTCCACGACTGCCAAGCTCTGGGGCCAACGTCCTGACTTTC.

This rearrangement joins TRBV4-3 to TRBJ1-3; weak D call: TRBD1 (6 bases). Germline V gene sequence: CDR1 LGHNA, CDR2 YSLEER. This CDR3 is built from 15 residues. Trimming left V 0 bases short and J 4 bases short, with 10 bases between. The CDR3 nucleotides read TGCGCCAGCAGCCAAGAGGGGGCGTGGGGAAACACCATATATTTT. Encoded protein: CASSQEGAWGNTIYF.

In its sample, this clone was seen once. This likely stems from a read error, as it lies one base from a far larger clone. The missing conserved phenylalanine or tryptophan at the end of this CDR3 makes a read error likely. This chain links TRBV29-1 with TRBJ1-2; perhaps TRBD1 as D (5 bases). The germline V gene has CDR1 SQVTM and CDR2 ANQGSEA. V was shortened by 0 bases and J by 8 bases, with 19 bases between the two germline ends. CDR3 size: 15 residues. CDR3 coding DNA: TGCAGCGTTGAAGAGTGGCAAGGGGTTGTAGGGGGCTACACCTCC. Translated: CSVEEWQGVVGGYTS.

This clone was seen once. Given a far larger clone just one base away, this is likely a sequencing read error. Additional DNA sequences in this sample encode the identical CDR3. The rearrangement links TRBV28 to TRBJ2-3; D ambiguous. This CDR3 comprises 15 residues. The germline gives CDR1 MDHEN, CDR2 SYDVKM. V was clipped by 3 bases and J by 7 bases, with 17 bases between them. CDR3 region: CASSFTAQVRNTQYF. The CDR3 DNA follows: TGTGCCAGCAGTTTCACGGCCCAAGTCCGCAATACGCAGTATTTT. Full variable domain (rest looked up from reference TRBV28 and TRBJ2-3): DVKVTQSSRYLVKRTGEKVFLECVQDMDHENMFWYRQDPGLGLRLIYFSYDVKMKEKGDIPEGYSVSREKKERFSLILESASTNQTSMYLCASSFTAQVRNTQYFGPGTRLTVL.

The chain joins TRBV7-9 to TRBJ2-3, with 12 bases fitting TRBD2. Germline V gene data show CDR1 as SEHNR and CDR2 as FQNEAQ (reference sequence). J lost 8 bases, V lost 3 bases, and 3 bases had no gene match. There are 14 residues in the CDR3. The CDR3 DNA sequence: TGTGCCAGCAGCTTGGCTAGCGGGAGGGGTACGCAGTATTTT. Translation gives CASSLASGRGTQYF. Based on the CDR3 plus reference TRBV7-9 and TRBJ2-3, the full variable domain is DTGVSQNPRHKITKRGQNVTFRCDPISEHNRLYWYRQTLGQGPEFLTYFQNEAQLEKSRLLSDRFSAERPKGSFSTLEIQRTEQGDSAMYLCASSLASGRGTQYFGPGTRLTVL.

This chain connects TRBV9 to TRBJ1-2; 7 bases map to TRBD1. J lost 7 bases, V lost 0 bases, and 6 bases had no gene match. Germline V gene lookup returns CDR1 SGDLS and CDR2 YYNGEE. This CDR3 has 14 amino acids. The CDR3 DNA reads TGTGCCAGCAGCGTAGGGGACAGCGACAGTGGCTACACCTTC. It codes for CASSVGDSDSGYTF.

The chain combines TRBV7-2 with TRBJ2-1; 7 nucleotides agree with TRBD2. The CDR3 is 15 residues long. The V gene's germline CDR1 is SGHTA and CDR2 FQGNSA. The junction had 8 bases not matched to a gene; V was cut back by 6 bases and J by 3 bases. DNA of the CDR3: TGTGCCAGCAGACTAGGGAGGGGTGGCTACAATGAGCAGTTCTTC. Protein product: CASRLGRGGYNEQFF.

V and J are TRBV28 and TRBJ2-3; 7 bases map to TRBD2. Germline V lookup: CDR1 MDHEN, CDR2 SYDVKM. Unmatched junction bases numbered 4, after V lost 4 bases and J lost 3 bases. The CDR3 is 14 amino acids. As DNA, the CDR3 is TGTGCCAGCAGTTGGGCGGGAGTAACAGATACGCAGTATTTT. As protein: CASSWAGVTDTQYF.

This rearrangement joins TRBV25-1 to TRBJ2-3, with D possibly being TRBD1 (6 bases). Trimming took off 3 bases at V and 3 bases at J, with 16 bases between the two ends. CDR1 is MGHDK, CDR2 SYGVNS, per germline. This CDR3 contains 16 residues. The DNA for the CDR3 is TGTGCCAGCAGTGACCCAAGGGGAACAGGGACAGATACGCAGTATTTT. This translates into CASSDPRGTGTDTQYF. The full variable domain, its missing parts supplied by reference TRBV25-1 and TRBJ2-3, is EADIYQTPRYLVIGTGKKITLECSQTMGHDKMYWYQQDPGMELHLIHYSYGVNSTEKGDLSSESTVSRIRTEHFPLTLESARPSHTSQYLCASSDPRGTGTDTQYFGPGTRLTVL.

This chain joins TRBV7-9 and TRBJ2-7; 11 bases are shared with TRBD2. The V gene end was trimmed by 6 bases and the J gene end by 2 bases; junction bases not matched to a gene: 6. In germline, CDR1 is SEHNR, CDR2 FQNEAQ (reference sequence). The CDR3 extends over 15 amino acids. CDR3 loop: CASSPISGRAYEQYF. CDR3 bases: TGTGCCAGCAGTCCCATTAGCGGGAGGGCCTACGAGCAGTACTTC.

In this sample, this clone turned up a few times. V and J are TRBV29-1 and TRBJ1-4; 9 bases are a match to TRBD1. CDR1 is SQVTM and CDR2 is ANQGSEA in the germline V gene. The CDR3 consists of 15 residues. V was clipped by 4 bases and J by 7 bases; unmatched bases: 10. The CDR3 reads CSVAQWTGAGEKLFF. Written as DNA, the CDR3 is TGCAGCGTTGCCCAATGGACAGGGGCAGGTGAAAAACTGTTTTTT.

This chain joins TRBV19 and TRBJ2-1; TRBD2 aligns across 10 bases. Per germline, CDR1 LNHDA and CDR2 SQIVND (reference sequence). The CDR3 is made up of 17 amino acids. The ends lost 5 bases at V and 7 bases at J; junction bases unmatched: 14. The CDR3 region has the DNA TGTGCCAGTAGTTCTTATTACACCGGGACTAGCGTAAATGAGCAGTTCTTC. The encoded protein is CASSSYYTGTSVNEQFF.

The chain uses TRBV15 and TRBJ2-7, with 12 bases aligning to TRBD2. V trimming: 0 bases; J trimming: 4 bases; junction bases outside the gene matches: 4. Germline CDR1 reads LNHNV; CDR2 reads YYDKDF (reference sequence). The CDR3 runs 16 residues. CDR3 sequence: CATSRDLTSGSYEQYF. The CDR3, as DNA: TGTGCCACCAGCAGAGATCTGACTAGCGGGAGTTACGAGCAGTACTTC.